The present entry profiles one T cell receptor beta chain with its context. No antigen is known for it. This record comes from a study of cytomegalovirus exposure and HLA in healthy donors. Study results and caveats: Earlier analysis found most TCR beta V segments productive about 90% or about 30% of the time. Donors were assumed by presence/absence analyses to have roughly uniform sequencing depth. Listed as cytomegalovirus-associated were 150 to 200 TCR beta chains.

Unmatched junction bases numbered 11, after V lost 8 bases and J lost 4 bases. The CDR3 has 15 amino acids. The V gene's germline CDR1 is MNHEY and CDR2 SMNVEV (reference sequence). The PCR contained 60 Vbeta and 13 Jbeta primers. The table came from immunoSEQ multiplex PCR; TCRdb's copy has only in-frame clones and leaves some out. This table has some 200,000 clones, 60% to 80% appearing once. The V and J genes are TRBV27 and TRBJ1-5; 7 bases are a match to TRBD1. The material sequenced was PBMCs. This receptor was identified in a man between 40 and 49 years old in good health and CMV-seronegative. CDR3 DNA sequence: TGTGCCAGCCGAGCTAGGGACAGCCCAAATCAGCCCCAGCATTTT. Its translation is CASRARDSPNQPQHF.